The clone carrying this T cell receptor (beta chain) has at least ten counts. TCRdb redid the calling of the reads with MiXCR, one entry per CDR3 protein. The sample holds some 300,000 distinct CDR3 sequences, around 10% seen once. Trimming cost V 2 bases and J 6 bases; bases outside gene matches: 13. The germline V gene has CDR1 SEHNR and CDR2 FQNEAQ (reference sequence). This CDR3 region has 18 residues. This sample is part of a study of T cell repertoires in cytomegalovirus infection. Study information: A matching HLA type, together with CMV infection, was signaled by public TCR beta signatures.

This chain joins TRBV7-9 and TRBJ1-6, with TRBD1 identical over 7 bases. The material sequenced was PBMCs. This sequence originates from a human donor in good health (CMV status not recorded). Some clones in this sample may be carry-over from other donors' samples. CDR3 protein: CASSLKASRGDRNSPLHF. As DNA, the CDR3 is TGTGCCAGCAGCTTAAAGGCTTCCAGGGGGGATCGTAATTCACCCCTCCACTTT.